This T cell receptor (beta chain) was documented in a study of vaccination and CD4 T cells after COVID-19. Trimming removed 2 bases from V and 4 bases from J, with 6 bases in between. Germline V gene lookup returns CDR1 SGHTA and CDR2 FQGNSA. CDR3 size: 13 residues. Oncomine TCR Beta short-read sequencing was applied to DNA from cultured CD4+ T cells. Using its own MiXCR run on the PCR reads, TCRdb lists one record per CDR3 protein. Of 20,000 to 25,000 distinct CDR3 sequences listed, 60% are singletons. By sample share, this clonotype is large. What it binds is not known. Indicated treatment: roughly nine-day PBMC culture with coronavirus spike peptide pools or control peptides (ViraFEST assay).

The chain uses TRBV7-2 and TRBJ1-5; no clear D. The clonotype originates from a human donor who received a COVID-19 vaccine. Material: CD4+ T cells from blood, cultured in vitro, obtained after SARS-CoV-2 vaccination. CDR3 nucleotide sequence: TGTGCCAGCAGCTTAAAGGTTAATCAGCCCCAGCATTTT. Translation: CASSLKVNQPQHF.